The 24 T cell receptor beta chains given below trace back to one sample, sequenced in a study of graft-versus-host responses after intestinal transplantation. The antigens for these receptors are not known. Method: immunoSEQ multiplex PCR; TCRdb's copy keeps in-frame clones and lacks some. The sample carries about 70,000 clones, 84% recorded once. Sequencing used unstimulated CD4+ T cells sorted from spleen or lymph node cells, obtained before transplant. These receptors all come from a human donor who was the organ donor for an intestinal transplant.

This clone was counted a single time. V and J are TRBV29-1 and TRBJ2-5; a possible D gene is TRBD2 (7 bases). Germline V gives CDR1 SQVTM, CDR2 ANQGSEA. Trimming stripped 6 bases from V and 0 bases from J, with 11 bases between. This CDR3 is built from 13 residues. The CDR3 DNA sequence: TGCAGCGTGCCCGGGGGGCACCAAGAGACCCAGTACTTC. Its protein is CSVPGGHQETQYF.

The CDR3 DNA reads as TGTGCCAGCAGTAGGGGACTAGCGGTCGCAGATACGCAGTATTTT. Translating gives CASSRGLAVADTQYF. V gene TRBV6-5 combines with J gene TRBJ2-3; 11 bases are a match to TRBD2. Germline loops: CDR1 MNHEY, CDR2 SVGAGI. This CDR3 spans 15 amino acids. V was clipped by 5 bases and J by 4 bases; unmatched bases: 5.

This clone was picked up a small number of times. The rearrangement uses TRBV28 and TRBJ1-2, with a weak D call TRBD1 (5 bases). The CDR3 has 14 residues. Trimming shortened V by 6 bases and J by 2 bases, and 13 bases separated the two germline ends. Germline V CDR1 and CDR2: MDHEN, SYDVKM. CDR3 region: CASSQVTVNYGYTF. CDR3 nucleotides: TGTGCCAGCAGCCAAGTGACAGTGAACTATGGCTACACCTTC.

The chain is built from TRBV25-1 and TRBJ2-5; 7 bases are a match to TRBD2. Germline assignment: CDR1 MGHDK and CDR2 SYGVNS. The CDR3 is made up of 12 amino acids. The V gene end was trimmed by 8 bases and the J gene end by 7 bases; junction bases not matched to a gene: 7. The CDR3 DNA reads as TGTGCCAGCGGGGGGGTTTCGCGGACCCAGTACTTC. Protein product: CASGGVSRTQYF.

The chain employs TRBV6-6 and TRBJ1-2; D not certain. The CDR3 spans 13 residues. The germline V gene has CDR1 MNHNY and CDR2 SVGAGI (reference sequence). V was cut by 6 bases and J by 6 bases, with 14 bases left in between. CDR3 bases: TGTGCCAGCAGCCCCGAGGTAACCCATGGCTACACCTTC. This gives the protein CASSPEVTHGYTF.

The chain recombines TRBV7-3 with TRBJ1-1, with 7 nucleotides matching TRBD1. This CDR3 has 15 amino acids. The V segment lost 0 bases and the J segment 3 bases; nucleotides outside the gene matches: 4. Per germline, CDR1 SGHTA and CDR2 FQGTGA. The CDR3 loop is CASSLTRTGDTEAFF. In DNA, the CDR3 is TGTGCCAGCAGCTTAACCCGGACAGGCGACACTGAAGCTTTCTTT.

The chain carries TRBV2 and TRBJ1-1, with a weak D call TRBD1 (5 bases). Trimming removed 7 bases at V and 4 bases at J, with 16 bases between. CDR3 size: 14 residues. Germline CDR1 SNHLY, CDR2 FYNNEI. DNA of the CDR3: TGTGCCAGCAATAATGATAGGGGAGGCACTGAAGCTTTCTTT. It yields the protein CASNNDRGGTEAFF.

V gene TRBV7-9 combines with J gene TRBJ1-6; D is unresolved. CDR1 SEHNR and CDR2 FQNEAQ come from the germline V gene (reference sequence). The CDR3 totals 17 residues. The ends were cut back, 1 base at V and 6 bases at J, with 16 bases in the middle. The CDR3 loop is CASSLGIGDLFNSPLHF. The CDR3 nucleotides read TGTGCCAGCAGCTTAGGAATCGGAGACCTCTTTAATTCACCCCTCCACTTT.

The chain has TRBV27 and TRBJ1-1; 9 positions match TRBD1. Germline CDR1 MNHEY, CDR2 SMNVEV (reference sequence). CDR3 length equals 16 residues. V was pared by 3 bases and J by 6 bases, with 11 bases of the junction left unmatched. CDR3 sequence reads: CASSLTNRGHGAEAFF. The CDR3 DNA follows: TGTGCCAGCAGTTTGACGAACAGGGGGCACGGGGCTGAAGCTTTCTTT.

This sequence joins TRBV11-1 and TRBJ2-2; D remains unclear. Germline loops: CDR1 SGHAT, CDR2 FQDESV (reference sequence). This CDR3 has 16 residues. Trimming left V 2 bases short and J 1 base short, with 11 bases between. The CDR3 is CASSLLLPGNTGELFF. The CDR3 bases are TGTGCCAGCAGCTTATTGCTGCCAGGGAACACCGGGGAGCTGTTTTTT.

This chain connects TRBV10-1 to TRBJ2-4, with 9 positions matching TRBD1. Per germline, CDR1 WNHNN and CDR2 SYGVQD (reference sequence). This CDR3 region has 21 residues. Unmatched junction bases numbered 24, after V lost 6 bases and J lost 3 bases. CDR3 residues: CASRRKLGDREFGVGKNIQYF. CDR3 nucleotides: TGCGCCAGCAGAAGAAAGCTAGGGGACAGGGAGTTTGGGGTCGGCAAAAACATTCAGTACTTC.

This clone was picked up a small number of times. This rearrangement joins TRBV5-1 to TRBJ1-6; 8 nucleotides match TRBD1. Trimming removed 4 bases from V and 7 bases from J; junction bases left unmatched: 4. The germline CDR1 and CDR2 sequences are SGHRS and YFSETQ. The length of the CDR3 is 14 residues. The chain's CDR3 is CASSTTGENSPLHF. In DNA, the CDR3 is TGCGCCAGCAGCACGACAGGGGAAAATTCACCCCTCCACTTT.

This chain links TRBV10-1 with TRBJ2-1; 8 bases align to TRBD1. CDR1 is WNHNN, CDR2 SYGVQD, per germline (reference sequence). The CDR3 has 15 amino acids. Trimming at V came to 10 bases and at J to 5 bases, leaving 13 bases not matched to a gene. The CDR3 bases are TGCGCCACCTCCCAAGGACAGGGCAGGGACAATGAGCAGTTCTTC. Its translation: CATSQGQGRDNEQFF.

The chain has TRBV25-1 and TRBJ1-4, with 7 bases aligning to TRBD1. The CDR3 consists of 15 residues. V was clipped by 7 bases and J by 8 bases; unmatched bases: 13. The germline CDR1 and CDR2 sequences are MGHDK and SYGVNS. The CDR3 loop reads CASNPSGGKGEKLFF. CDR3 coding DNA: TGTGCCAGCAACCCCTCAGGGGGGAAAGGAGAAAAACTGTTTTTT.

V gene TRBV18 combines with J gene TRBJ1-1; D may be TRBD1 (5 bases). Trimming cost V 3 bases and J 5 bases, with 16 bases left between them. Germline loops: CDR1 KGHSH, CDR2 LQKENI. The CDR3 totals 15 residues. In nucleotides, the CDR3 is TGTGCCAGCTCACCGGAGGGGAAATGGAAAACTGAAGCTTTCTTT. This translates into CASSPEGKWKTEAFF.

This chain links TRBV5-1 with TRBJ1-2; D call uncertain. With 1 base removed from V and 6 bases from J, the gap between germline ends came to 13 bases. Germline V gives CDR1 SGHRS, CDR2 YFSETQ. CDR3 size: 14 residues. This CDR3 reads CASSLTGSYDGYTF. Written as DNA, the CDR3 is TGCGCCAGCAGCTTGACCGGGAGCTATGATGGCTACACCTTC.

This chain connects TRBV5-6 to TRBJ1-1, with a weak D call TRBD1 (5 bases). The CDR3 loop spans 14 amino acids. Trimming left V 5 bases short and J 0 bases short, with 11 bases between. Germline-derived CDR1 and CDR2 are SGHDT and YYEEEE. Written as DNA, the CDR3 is TGTGCCAGCAGGCCCGGGGGACTGAACACTGAAGCTTTCTTT. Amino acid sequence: CASRPGGLNTEAFF.

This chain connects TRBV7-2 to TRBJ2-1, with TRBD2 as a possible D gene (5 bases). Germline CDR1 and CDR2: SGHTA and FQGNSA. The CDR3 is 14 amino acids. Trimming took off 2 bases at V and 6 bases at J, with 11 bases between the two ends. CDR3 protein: CASSLRGLGNEQFF. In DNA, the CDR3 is TGTGCCAGCAGCTTACGGGGATTAGGCAATGAGCAGTTCTTC.

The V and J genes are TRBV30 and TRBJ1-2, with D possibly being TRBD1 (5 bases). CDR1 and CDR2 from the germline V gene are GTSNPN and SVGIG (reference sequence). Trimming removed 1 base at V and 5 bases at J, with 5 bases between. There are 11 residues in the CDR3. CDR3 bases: TGTGCCTGGAGTGCAGGGTATGGCTACACCTTC. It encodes CAWSAGYGYTF.

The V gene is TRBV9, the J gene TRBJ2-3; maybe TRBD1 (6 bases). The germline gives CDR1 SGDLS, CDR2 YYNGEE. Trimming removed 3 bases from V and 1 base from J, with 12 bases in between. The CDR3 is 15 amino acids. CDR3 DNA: TGTGCCAGCAGCGCAGGGGTTTCGGGCACAGATACGCAGTATTTT. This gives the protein CASSAGVSGTDTQYF. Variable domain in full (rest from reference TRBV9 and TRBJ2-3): DSGVTQTPKHLITATGQRVTLRCSPRSGDLSVYWYQQSLDQGLQFLIQYYNGEERAKGNILERFSAQQFPDLHSELNLSSLELGDSALYFCASSAGVSGTDTQYFGPGTRLTVL.

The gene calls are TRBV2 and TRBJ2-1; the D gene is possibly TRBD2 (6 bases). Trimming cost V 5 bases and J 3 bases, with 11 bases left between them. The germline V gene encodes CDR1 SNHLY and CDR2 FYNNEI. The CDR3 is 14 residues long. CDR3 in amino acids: CASSPLDYYNEQFF. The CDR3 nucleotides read TGTGCCAGCAGTCCCTTGGACTACTACAATGAGCAGTTCTTC.

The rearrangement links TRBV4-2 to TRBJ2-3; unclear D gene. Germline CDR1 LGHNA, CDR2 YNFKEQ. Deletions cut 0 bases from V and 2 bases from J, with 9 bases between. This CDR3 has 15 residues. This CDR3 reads CASSQERATTDTQYF. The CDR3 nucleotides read TGTGCCAGCAGCCAAGAACGCGCTACCACAGATACGCAGTATTTT.

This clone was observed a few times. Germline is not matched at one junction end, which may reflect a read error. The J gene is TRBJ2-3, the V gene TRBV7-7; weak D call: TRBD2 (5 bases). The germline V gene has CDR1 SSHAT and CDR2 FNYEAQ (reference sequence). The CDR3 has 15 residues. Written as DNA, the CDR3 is TGTGCTAGCAGCTTTAGCCCGGGAAAAAGAGATACGCAGTATTTT. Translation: CASSFSPGKRDTQYF.

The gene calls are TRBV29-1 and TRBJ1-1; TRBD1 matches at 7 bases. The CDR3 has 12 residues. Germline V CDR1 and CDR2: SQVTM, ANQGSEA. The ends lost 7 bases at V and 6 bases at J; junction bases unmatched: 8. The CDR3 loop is CSGGYRGPEAFF. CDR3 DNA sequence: TGCAGCGGCGGGTACAGGGGCCCTGAAGCTTTCTTT.